At least ten counts were recorded for the clone carrying this T cell receptor beta chain. The target antigen is unknown. Trimming took 5 bases from V and 2 from J; bases not matched to a gene: 9. The CDR3 is 16 amino acids. The germline gives CDR1 MDHEN, CDR2 SYDVKM. Building the TCR beta libraries relied on iRepertoire HTBI primers, and CDR3 regions underwent Arm-PCR. MiXCR, run by TCRdb on the multiplex PCR reads, gives a single entry per CDR3 protein. The sample yields roughly 470,000 distinct CDR3 sequences, about a fifth seen once. The data belong to a study of regulatory T cells in long-lasting Graves disease. Regarding the study as a whole: The persistent group shared 2,700 or so public clonotypes, more than the approximately 970 shared by new patients.

This sample's time point: persistent/refractory GD, antithyroid drugs over 5 years with positive TRAb. RNA isolated from PBMCs was used to make the TCR library. The sequence was collected from a female donor with Graves disease. This chain joins TRBV28 and TRBJ2-7; TRBD2 matches 10 bases. The starting material was peripheral blood mononuclear cells (PBMCs), obtained when the disease was refractory, from a patient treated with antithyroid drugs. CDR3 sequence (DNA): TGTGCCAGCAGTCCCCAGGGGAGCGGGAGGGCCTACGAGCAGTACTTC. It is translated as CASSPQGSGRAYEQYF.